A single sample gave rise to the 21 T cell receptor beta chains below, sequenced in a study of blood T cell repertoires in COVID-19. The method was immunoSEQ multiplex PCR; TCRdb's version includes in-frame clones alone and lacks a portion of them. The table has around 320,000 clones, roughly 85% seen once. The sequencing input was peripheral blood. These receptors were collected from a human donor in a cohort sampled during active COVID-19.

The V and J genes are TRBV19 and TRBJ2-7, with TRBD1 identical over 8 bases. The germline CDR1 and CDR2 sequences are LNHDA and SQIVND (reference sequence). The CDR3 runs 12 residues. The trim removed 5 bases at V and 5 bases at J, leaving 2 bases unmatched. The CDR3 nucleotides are TGTGCCAGTAGTCAGACAGGGGACGAGCAGTACTTC. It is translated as CASSQTGDEQYF.

The chain's CDR3 is CASSHSSGDEKLFF. CDR3 coding DNA: TGTGCCAGCAGCCACTCCTCGGGAGATGAAAAACTGTTTTTT. This chain links TRBV3-1 (or the pseudogene TRBV3-2) with TRBJ1-4, with unresolved D. CDR1 is LGHDT, CDR2 YNNKEL, per germline (reference sequence). CDR3 length equals 14 residues. Deletions cut 3 bases from V and 6 bases from J, with 11 bases between.

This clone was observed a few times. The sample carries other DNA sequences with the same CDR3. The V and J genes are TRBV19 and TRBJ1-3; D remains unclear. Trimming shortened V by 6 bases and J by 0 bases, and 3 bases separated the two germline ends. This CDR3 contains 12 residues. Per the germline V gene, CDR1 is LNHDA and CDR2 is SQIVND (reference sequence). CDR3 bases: TGTGCCAGTAGGAGCTCTGGAAACACCATATATTTT. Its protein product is CASRSSGNTIYF.

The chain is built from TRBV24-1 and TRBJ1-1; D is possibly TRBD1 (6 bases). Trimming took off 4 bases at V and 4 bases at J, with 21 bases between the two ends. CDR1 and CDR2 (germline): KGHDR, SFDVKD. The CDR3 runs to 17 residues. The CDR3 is CATSDTSRGGLTTEAFF. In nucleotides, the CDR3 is TGTGCCACCAGTGACACCTCAAGGGGGGGGTTGACCACTGAAGCTTTCTTT.

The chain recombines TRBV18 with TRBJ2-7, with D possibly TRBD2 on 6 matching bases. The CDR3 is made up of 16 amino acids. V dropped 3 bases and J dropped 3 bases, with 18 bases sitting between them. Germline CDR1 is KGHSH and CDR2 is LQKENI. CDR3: CASSPLAGRKHYEQYF. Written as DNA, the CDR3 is TGTGCCAGCTCACCCCTTGCGGGACGCAAGCACTACGAGCAGTACTTC. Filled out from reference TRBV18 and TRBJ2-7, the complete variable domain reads NAGVMQNPRHLVRRRGQEARLRCSPMKGHSHVYWYRQLPEEGLKFMVYLQKENIIDESGMPKERFSAEFPKEGPSILRIQQVVRGDSAAYFCASSPLAGRKHYEQYFGPGTRLTVT.

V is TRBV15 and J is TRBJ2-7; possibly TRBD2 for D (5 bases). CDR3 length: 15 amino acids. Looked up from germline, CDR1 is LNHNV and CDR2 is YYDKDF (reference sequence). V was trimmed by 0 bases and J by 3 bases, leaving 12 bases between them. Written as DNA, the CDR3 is TGTGCCACCAGCAGAGACAGGTCCGGGAACTACGAGCAGTACTTC. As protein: CATSRDRSGNYEQYF.

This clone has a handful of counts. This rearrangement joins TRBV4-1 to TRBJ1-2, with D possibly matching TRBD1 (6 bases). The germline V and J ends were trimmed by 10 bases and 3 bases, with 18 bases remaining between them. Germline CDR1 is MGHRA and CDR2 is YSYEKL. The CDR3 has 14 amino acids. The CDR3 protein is CATAPRQDDYGYTF. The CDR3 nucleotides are TGCGCCACCGCTCCTAGACAGGATGACTATGGCTACACCTTC.

The CDR3 sequence: CASGPFEKLFF. The CDR3 DNA sequence: TGTGCCAGCGGGCCCTTTGAAAAACTGTTTTTT. V usage is TRBV2 and J usage is TRBJ1-4; D not resolved. Germline assignment: CDR1 SNHLY and CDR2 FYNNEI. Trimming removed 8 bases at V and 7 bases at J, with 8 bases between. This CDR3 is built from 11 residues.

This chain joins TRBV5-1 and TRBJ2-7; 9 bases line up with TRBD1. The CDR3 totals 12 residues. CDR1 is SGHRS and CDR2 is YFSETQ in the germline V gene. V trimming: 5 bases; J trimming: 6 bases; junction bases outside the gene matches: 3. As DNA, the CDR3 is TGCGCCAGCAGGGACAGGGGCCCCGAGCAGTACTTC. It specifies CASRDRGPEQYF.

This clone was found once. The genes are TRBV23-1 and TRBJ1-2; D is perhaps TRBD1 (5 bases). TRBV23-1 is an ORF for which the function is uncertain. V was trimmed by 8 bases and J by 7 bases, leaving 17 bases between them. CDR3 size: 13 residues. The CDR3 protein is CASPIGGVCGYTF. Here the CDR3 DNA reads TGCGCCAGCCCCATCGGGGGTGTTTGTGGCTACACCTTC.

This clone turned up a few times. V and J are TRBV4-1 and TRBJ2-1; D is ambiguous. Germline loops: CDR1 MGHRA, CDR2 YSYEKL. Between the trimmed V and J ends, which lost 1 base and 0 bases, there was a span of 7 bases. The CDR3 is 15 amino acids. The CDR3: CASSQVTSSYNEQFF. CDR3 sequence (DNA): TGCGCCAGCAGCCAAGTTACGAGCTCCTACAATGAGCAGTTCTTC.

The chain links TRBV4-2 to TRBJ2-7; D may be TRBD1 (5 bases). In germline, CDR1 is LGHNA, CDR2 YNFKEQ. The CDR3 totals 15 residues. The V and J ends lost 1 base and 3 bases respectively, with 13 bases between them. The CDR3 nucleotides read TGTGCCAGCAGCCAAGGCAGGGAAGCCCACTACGAGCAGTACTTC. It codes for CASSQGREAHYEQYF.

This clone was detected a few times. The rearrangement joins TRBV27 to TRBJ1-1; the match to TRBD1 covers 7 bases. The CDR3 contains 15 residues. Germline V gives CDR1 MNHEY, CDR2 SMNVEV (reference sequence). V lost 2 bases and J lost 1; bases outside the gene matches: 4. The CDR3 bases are TGTGCCAGCAGTTTACGGGACAGAAGGAACACTGAAGCTTTCTTT. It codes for CASSLRDRRNTEAFF.

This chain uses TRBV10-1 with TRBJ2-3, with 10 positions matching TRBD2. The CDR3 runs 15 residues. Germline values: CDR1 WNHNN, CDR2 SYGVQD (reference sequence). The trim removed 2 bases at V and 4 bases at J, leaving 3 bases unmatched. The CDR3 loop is CASSEGTSVADTQYF. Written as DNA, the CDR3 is TGCGCCAGCAGTGAGGGGACTAGCGTCGCAGATACGCAGTATTTT.

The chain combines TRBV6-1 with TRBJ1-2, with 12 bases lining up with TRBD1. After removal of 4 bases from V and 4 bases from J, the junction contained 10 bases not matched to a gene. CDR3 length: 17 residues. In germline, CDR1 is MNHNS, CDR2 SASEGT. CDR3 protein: CASSVRTGTGGSYGYTF. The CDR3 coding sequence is TGTGCCAGCAGTGTCCGTACCGGGACAGGGGGCTCCTATGGCTACACCTTC.

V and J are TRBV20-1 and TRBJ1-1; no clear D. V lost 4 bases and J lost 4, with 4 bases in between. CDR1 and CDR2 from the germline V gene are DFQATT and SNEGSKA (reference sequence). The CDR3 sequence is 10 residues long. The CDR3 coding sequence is TGCAGTGCTACGTCCACTGAAGCTTTCTTT. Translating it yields CSATSTEAFF.

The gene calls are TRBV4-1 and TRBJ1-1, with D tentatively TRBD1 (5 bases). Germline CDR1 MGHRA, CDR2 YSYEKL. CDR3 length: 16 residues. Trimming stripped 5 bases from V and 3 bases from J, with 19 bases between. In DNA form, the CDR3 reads TGCGCCAGCAGCATAAGGGTGGCAGGGTCCGACACTGAAGCTTTCTTT. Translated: CASSIRVAGSDTEAFF.

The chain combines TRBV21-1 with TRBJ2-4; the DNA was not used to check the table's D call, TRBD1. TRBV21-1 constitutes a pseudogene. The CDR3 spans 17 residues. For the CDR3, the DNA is TGTGCCAGCAGCAAAGGGGGCAGGGGTGTAGCCAAAAACATTCAGTACTTC. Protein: CASSKGGRGVAKNIQYF.

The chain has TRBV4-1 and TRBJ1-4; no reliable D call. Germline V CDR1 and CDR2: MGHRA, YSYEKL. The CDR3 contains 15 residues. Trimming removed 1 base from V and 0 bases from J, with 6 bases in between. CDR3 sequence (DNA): TGCGCCAGCAGCCAAGTCTATACAACTAATGAAAAACTGTTTTTT. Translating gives CASSQVYTTNEKLFF.

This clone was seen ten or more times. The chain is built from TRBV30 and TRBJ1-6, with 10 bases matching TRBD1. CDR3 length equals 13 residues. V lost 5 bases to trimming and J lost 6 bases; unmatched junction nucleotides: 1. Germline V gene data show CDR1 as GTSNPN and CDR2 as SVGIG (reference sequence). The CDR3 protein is CAWWDRGNSPLHF. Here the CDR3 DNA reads TGTGCCTGGTGGGACAGGGGTAATTCACCCCTCCACTTT.

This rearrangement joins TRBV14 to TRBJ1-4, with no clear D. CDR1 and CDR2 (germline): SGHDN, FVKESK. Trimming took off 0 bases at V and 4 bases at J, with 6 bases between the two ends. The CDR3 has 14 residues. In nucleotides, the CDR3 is TGTGCCAGCAGCCAAGACAGAAATAATGAAAAACTGTTTTTT. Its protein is CASSQDRNNEKLFF.